The rows below give T cell receptor beta chains drawn from one sample of a study of T cells expressing NK-cell markers. TCRdb reworked the 5' RACE reads into one entry per CDR3 protein, no DNA. Its listing shows a few hundred thousand distinct CDR3 sequences. Material: blood T cells: a sorted CD56 or NKG2C T cell subset, CD4+ or CD8+ T cells, or bulk PBMC T cells (not recorded which). These receptors came from a man between 18 and 35 years old in good health. The CDR3 runs from the conserved cysteine through the conserved F or W. The order of the fields is CDR3 protein, J gene, V gene.

CASSLARTGGDSPLHF	TRBJ1-6	TRBV5-5
CASSTRQISNTGELFF	TRBJ2-2	TRBV19
CSARDGATLYNEQFF	TRBJ2-1	TRBV20-1
CAITMTSGSYNEQFF	TRBJ2-1	TRBV10-3
CASSLTDGGTEAFF	TRBJ1-1	TRBV6-1
CSASDTGHRNEQFF	TRBJ2-1	TRBV29-1
CSAGGDRAYEQYF	TRBJ2-7	TRBV20-1
CSARDLGQSQETQYF	TRBJ2-5	TRBV20-1
CASSRTGLYGYTF	TRBJ1-2	TRBV28
CSARPGSPKTEAFF	TRBJ1-1	TRBV20-1
CASTLTSGTPDTQYF	TRBJ2-3	TRBV12-3/TRBV12-4
CASSPPWEGNEQFF	TRBJ2-1	TRBV11-2
CASRDRPSGGTEAFF	TRBJ1-1	TRBV12-3/TRBV12-4
CASSVRDRVAYEQYF	TRBJ2-7	TRBV7-8
CASSLRDRDTGELFF	TRBJ2-2	TRBV12-3/TRBV12-4
CASSQGAEAFF	TRBJ1-1	TRBV11-3
CASSSYGVAARKQFF	TRBJ2-1	TRBV12-3/TRBV12-4
CASSLAQGRSYGYTF	TRBJ1-2	TRBV5-5
CASSEPTNSGRANEQFF	TRBJ2-1	TRBV10-1
CASSRQGRSLTDTQYF	TRBJ2-3	TRBV5-1
CASGWSSGSSSYEQYF	TRBJ2-7	TRBV12-3/TRBV12-4
CSASLGGHEQFF	TRBJ2-1	TRBV20-1
CSAVEPGQGPRAQHF	TRBJ1-5	TRBV20-1
CASNSGTGKADTQYF	TRBJ2-3	TRBV5-1
CSVAKGARWETQYF	TRBJ2-5	TRBV29-1
CASSLRTSGSDEQFF	TRBJ2-1	TRBV5-4
CSAYPSGRKGEQFF	TRBJ2-1	TRBV20-1
CATRTQPGDSYEQYF	TRBJ2-7	TRBV6-2/TRBV6-3
CASSLMTANTEAFF	TRBJ1-1	TRBV3-1
CASGLSTPGHGYTF	TRBJ1-2	TRBV7-2
CSVVTGRDQPQHF	TRBJ1-5	TRBV29-1
CSARTWGISGNQPQHF	TRBJ1-5	TRBV20-1